The clone carrying this TCR beta chain turned up a few times. Its antigen remains unidentified. Expressed TCRB transcripts were sequenced because the isolated RNA had all been reverse transcribed beforehand. Profiling relied on immunoSEQ multiplex PCR, and the TCRdb table lists in-frame clones only, not all of them. Among 150,000 to 200,000 clones listed, less than 9.5% were seen once. This entry belongs to a study of beta chain features in type 1 diabetes. For the study at large: The study found patients and healthy donors alike in age, gender and cell yields. Study observations and caveats: Healthy donors had naive, central memory and Treg TCRB repertoires that appeared less similar than those seen among patients. Short templates might get an advantage during PCR, and this would be equal in patients and controls.

This CDR3 has 15 residues. The V and J ends lost 4 bases and 0 bases respectively, with 13 bases between them. Germline CDR1 SGHRS, CDR2 YFSETQ. The sample comprised central memory CD4+ T cells from blood. This TCR was recovered from a woman younger than 35 in good health. The chain combines TRBV5-1 with TRBJ1-1; tentatively, D is TRBD1 (6 bases). CDR3 coding DNA: TGCGCCAGCAGCGTGGCAGGGGATATGAACACTGAAGCTTTCTTT. It yields the protein CASSVAGDMNTEAFF.